Below are 20 T cell receptor beta chains sequenced from a single sample in a study of blood T cell repertoires in COVID-19. Clones were read by immunoSEQ multiplex PCR, and TCRdb kept only the in-frame ones, dropping some. Here the sample spans approximately 260,000 clones, just under 85% being singletons. The sequenced sample consisted of peripheral blood. These TCRs come from a woman of 80 years or more with acute or convalescent COVID-19.

The V gene is TRBV2, the J gene TRBJ1-5; 9 positions agree with TRBD1. J gave up 5 bases and V 10 bases, and 6 bases lay outside the gene matches. The CDR3 totals 13 residues. In germline, CDR1 is SNHLY, CDR2 FYNNEI. This chain's CDR3 is CATTGGRDQPQHF. The CDR3 DNA follows: TGTGCCACCACAGGGGGCCGGGATCAGCCCCAGCATTTT.

The J gene is TRBJ2-2, the V gene TRBV18; D uncertain. V lost 5 bases to trimming and J lost 5 bases, with 15 bases between them. From germline, CDR1 is KGHSH and CDR2 LQKENI. There are 15 residues in the CDR3. The DNA for the CDR3 is TGTGCCAGCTCAAGATCGATCACTATAACCGGGGAGCTGTTTTTT. Protein: CASSRSITITGELFF.

V and J are TRBV7-2 and TRBJ1-5; TRBD1 is a possible D gene (5 bases). Trimming removed 5 bases from V and 4 bases from J, with 12 bases in between. This CDR3 spans 14 amino acids. Germline V gene lookup returns CDR1 SGHTA and CDR2 FQGNSA. The CDR3 DNA is TGTGCCAGCAGCCGTGAGGGGACTAATCAGCCCCAGCATTTT. Its translation is CASSREGTNQPQHF.

The chain recombines TRBV25-1 with TRBJ2-2; 7 bases align to TRBD1. Germline CDR1 reads MGHDK; CDR2 reads SYGVNS. V dropped 1 base and J dropped 6; count of bases not matched to a gene: 5. The CDR3 covers 15 residues. DNA for the CDR3: TGTGCCAGCAGTGAATCGAGGGGGCGGGCCGGGGAGCTGTTTTTT. As protein: CASSESRGRAGELFF.

The V gene is TRBV28, the J gene TRBJ1-5; TRBD1 might be the D (6 bases). Germline-derived CDR1 and CDR2 are MDHEN and SYDVKM. The CDR3 extends over 14 amino acids. The ends were cut back, 3 bases at V and 3 bases at J, with 9 bases in the middle. The CDR3 spells CASSLPGDNQPQHF. The CDR3 DNA is TGTGCCAGCAGTTTGCCAGGGGACAATCAGCCCCAGCATTTT.

This clone was seen a single time. The V call is TRBV28, the J call TRBJ2-7; D remains unclear. The germline V and J ends were trimmed by 7 bases and 2 bases, with 9 bases remaining between them. Germline CDR1 MDHEN, CDR2 SYDVKM. CDR3 size: 12 residues. This CDR3 reads CASTKKTYEQYF. In DNA form, the CDR3 reads TGTGCCAGCACCAAAAAAACCTACGAGCAGTACTTC.

The chain links TRBV7-3 to TRBJ1-1; D is unclear. Germline CDR1 and CDR2: SGHTA and FQGTGA. This CDR3 has 15 amino acids. V was pared by 5 bases and J by 4 bases, with 17 bases between. The CDR3, as DNA: TGTGCCAGCAGCCCCATAGACGGGGTGGGCACTGAAGCTTTCTTT. It encodes CASSPIDGVGTEAFF.

V and J are TRBV28 and TRBJ1-2; D unresolved. Trimming took off 3 bases at V and 4 bases at J, with 12 bases between the two ends. Germline assignment: CDR1 MDHEN and CDR2 SYDVKM. The CDR3 extends over 14 amino acids. The CDR3 DNA follows: TGTGCCAGCAGTTTTTTAACTAGCTTCTATGGCTACACCTTC. It encodes CASSFLTSFYGYTF.

The gene calls are TRBV2 and TRBJ2-3; TRBD1 matches 12 bases. Germline CDR1 reads SNHLY; CDR2 reads FYNNEI. V was clipped by 7 bases and J by 7 bases; unmatched bases: 6. The CDR3 sequence is 14 residues long. CDR3 sequence (DNA): TGTGCCAGCACGGGACAGGGGGCCGGATATACGCAGTATTTT. Its protein is CASTGQGAGYTQYF.

V usage is TRBV7-9 and J usage is TRBJ2-1; 9 nucleotides match TRBD1. The trim removed 3 bases at V and 5 bases at J, leaving 5 bases unmatched. The germline V gene encodes CDR1 SEHNR and CDR2 FQNEAQ (reference sequence). This CDR3 is 15 amino acids long. In DNA form, the CDR3 reads TGTGCCAGCAGCTTCCCCGGGACAGGGAACAATGAGCAGTTCTTC. As protein: CASSFPGTGNNEQFF.

The chain combines TRBV3-1 (or the pseudogene TRBV3-2) with TRBJ1-1, with 9 bases aligning to TRBD1. This CDR3 is built from 14 residues. Germline V lookup: CDR1 LGHDT, CDR2 YNNKEL (reference sequence). The J segment lost 6 bases and the V segment lost 4 bases, leaving 6 bases of the junction unmatched. CDR3 sequence: CASSRQGVGAEAFF. The CDR3 DNA follows: TGTGCCAGCAGCCGACAGGGGGTCGGAGCTGAAGCTTTCTTT.

This chain joins TRBV18 and TRBJ2-3, with 9 bases identical to TRBD2. The V gene's germline CDR1 is KGHSH and CDR2 LQKENI. J gave up 1 base and V 3 bases, and 2 bases lay outside the gene matches. The CDR3 is 15 residues long. CDR3 protein: CASSPWTSGTDTQYF. Written as DNA, the CDR3 is TGTGCCAGCTCACCCTGGACTAGCGGCACAGATACGCAGTATTTT.

The chain combines TRBV2 with TRBJ2-2, with 8 bases matching TRBD2. The germline CDR1 and CDR2 sequences are SNHLY and FYNNEI. Trimming cost V 7 bases and J 5 bases; bases outside gene matches: 3. The CDR3 has 13 residues. The CDR3 bases are TGTGCCAGCAATCGGGGGGGAACCGGGGAGCTGTTTTTT. Protein: CASNRGGTGELFF.

The chain combines TRBV19 with TRBJ1-5, with 9 bases lining up with TRBD1. V dropped 5 bases and J dropped 3; count of bases not matched to a gene: 8. The V gene's germline CDR1 is LNHDA and CDR2 SQIVND (reference sequence). The CDR3 sequence is 16 residues long. In nucleotides, the CDR3 is TGTGCCAGTAGTCACACAGGGGGCACCTCCAATCAGCCCCAGCATTTT. This encodes CASSHTGGTSNQPQHF.

This chain uses TRBV30 with TRBJ2-5, with 9 bases aligning to TRBD2. The ends lost 5 bases at V and 4 bases at J; junction bases unmatched: 8. There are 14 residues in the CDR3. The germline V gene has CDR1 GTSNPN and CDR2 SVGIG (reference sequence). This CDR3 is CAWGNKAGGETQYF. In DNA, the CDR3 is TGTGCCTGGGGGAACAAAGCGGGGGGAGAGACCCAGTACTTC.

The chain has TRBV19 and TRBJ1-1; D gene ambiguous. V dropped 6 bases and J dropped 11 bases, with 16 bases sitting between them. The CDR3 runs 12 residues. CDR1 LNHDA and CDR2 SQIVND come from the germline V gene (reference sequence). The CDR3 sequence: CASSMGWGGAFF. CDR3 in DNA: TGTGCCAGTAGCATGGGGTGGGGAGGGGCTTTCTTT.

This chain uses TRBV28 with TRBJ2-5, with D tentatively TRBD2 (6 bases). The V gene's germline CDR1 is MDHEN and CDR2 SYDVKM. V was trimmed by 4 bases and J by 2 bases, leaving 14 bases between them. The CDR3 is 15 amino acids. The CDR3, as DNA: TGTGCCAGCAGTTCCCCTGCCGGGGGTCAAGAGACCCAGTACTTC. Residues: CASSSPAGGQETQYF. The variable domain in full, with the rest retrieved from reference TRBV28 and TRBJ2-5, is DVKVTQSSRYLVKRTGEKVFLECVQDMDHENMFWYRQDPGLGLRLIYFSYDVKMKEKGDIPEGYSVSREKKERFSLILESASTNQTSMYLCASSSPAGGQETQYFGPGTRLLVL.

The V and J genes are TRBV5-1 and TRBJ1-4, with TRBD1 as a possible D gene (6 bases). In germline, CDR1 is SGHRS, CDR2 YFSETQ. V lost 0 bases, J lost 8 bases, and 11 bases lay in between. This CDR3 spans 14 amino acids. The chain's CDR3 is CASSLDRVGEKLFF. The CDR3 DNA reads as TGCGCCAGCAGCTTGGACAGGGTGGGAGAAAAACTGTTTTTT.

The gene calls are TRBV10-3 and TRBJ2-1, with a possible D match to TRBD2 (7 bases). Germline loops: CDR1 ENHRY, CDR2 SYGVKD. This CDR3 spans 16 amino acids. The ends were cut back, 0 bases at V and 6 bases at J, with 15 bases in the middle. CDR3: CAISESKGGPLNEQFF. The DNA for the CDR3 is TGTGCCATCAGTGAGTCGAAGGGGGGGCCTCTCAATGAGCAGTTCTTC.

V gene TRBV28 combines with J gene TRBJ1-6; no definite D call. The CDR3 loop spans 14 amino acids. V shed 2 bases and J shed 9 bases, with 11 bases lying between them. Germline V gene data show CDR1 as MDHEN and CDR2 as SYDVKM. The CDR3 here is CASSLEQGGSPLHF. CDR3 DNA sequence: TGTGCCAGCAGTTTAGAGCAAGGAGGTTCACCCCTCCACTTT.